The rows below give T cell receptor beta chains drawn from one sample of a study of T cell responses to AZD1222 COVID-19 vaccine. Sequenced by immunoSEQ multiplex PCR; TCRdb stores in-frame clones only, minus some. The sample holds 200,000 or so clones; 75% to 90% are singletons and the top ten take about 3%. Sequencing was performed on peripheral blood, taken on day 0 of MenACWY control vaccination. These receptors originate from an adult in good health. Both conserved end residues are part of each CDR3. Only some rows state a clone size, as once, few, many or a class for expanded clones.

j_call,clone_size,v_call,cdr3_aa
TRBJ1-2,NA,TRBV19,CASSIDRGHGYTF
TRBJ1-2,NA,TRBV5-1,CASSLDPSANYGYTF
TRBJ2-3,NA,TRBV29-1,CSVGALRLAATDTQYF
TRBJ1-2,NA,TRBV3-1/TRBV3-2,CASSQEDIQGANGYTF
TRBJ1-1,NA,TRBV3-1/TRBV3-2,CASSQERFTGAFF
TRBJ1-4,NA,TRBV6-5,CASSYDRGRGNEKLFF
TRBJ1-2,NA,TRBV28,CASSSGQLHYGYTF
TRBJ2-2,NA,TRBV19,CASSKAGSPGELFF
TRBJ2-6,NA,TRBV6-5,CASSYSTSGANVLTF
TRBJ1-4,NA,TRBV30,CAWRTPGATNEKLFF
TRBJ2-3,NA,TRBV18,CASSPPLTLSSDTQYF
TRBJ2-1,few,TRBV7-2,CASSPRQGYNEQFF
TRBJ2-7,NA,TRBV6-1,CASSEALLGEQYF
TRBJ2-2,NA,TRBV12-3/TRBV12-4,CASSFGGAGELFF
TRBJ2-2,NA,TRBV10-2,CASGVRLAGAIGELFF
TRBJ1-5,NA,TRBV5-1,CASTLTRQGRDNQPQHF
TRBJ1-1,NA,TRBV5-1,CASSLLGENTEAFF
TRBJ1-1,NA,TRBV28,CASSFRGPEAFF
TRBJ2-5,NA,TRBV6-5,CASSLLYQETQYF
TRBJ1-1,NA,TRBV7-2,CASSLVSRGGEAFF
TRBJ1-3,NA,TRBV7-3,CASSPDSSSGNTIYF
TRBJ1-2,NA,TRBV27,CASSRDSIYGYTF
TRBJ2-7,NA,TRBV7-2,CASTPDRLSYEQYF
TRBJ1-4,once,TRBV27,CASSLLGANEKLFF
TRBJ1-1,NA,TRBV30,CAWTGQSNTEAFF
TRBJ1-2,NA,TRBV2,CATLRGGNYGYTF
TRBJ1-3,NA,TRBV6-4,CATPEFLSGNTIYF
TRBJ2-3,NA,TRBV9,CASSVRAGVGVSDTQYF
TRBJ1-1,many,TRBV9,CASSVAGAPNTEAFF
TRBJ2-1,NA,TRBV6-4,CASSTEDYNEQFF
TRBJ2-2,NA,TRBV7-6,CASSGSGRAESGELFF
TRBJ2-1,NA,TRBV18,CASSPRGPYNEQFF
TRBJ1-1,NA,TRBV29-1,CSSWTNTEAFF
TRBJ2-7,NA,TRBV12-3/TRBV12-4,CASSFAGPLEQYF
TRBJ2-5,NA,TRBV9,CASSVGSYHNQETQYF